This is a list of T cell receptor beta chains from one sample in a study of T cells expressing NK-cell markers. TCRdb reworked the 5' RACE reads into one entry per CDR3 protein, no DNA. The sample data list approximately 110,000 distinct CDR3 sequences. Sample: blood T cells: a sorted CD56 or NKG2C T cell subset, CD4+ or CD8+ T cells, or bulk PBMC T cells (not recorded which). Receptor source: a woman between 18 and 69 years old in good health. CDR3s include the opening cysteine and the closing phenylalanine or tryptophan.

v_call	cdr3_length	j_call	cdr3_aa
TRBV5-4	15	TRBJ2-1	CASSLGTGDYNEQFF
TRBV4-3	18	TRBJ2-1	CASSQEGGSVGPYNEQFF
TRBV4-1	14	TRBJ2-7	CASSQDLGSYEQYF
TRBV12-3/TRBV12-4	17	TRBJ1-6	CASSPYTRTGNNSPLHF
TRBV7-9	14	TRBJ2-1	CASSLQGTYNEQFF
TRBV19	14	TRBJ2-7	CASSVGTEFYEQYF
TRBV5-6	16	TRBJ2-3	CASSLRLAGVIDTQYF
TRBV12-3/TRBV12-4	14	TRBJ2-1	CASSLSRTGGEQFF
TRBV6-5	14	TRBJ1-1	CASSYSGEVTEAFF
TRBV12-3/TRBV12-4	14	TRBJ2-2	CATRGVSNTGELFF
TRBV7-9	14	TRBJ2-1	CASSLAMDTGEQFF
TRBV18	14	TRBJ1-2	CASSPPQEGYGYTF
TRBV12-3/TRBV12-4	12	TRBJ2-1	CASSIGLAVVFF
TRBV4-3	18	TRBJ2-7	CASSQRDGSGTPSYEQYF
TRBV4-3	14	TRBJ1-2	CASSPGGVAYGYTF
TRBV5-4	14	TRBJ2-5	CASSLSAGQETQYF
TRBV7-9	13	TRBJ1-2	CASSPGFLYGYTF
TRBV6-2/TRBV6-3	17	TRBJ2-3	CASSPLPRGGSTDTQYF
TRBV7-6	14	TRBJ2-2	CASSSSGTTGELFF
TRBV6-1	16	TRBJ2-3	CASKKTRGAIIDTQYF
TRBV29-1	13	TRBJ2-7	CSVLVREGYEQYF
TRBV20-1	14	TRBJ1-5	CSATDRDSNQPQHF
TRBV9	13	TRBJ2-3	CASSVGAVDTQYF
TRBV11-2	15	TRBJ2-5	CASSFMGQGQETQYF
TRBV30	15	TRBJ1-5	CAWNPDGQGNQPQHF
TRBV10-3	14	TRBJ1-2	CAINAGGANYGYTF
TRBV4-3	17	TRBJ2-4	CASSQESASGGPNIQYF
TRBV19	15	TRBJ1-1	CASQRLRETGTEAFF
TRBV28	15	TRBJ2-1	CASSKIRSSYNEQFF
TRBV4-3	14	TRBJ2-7	CASSQGQISYEQYF
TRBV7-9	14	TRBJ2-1	CASSWESSYNEQFF
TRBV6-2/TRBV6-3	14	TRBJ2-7	CASSYWQGGSEQYF
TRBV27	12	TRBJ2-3	CASGRGTDTQYF
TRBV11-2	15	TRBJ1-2	CASSSWDTPGYGYTF
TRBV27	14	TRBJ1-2	CASSLRQGAIGYTF
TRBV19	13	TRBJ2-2	CASTQTGRGELFF
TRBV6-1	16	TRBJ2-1	CASRPTSGPLYNEQFF
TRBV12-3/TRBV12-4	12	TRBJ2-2	CASLPGSGELFF
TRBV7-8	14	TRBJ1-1	CASSLAGLRSGAFF
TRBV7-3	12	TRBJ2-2	CATSSNTGELFF
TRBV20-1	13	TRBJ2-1	CSARTSGYNEQFF
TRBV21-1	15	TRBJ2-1	CASSKGAGSPNEQFF
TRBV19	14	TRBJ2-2	CASSIVRTPGELFF
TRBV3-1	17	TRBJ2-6	CASSQDWGVSGANVLTF
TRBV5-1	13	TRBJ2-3	CASSLLPGDTQYF
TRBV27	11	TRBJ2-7	CASSLGVEQYF
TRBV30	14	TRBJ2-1	CAWGPGTGWHEQFF
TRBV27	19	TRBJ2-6	CASSLSAGALYSGANVLTF
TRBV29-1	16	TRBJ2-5	CSVDKGLAGASETQYF
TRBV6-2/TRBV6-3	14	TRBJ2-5	CASSPRGPQETQYF
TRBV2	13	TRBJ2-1	CASTPGLRHEQFF
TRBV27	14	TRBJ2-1	CASSLRSAGNEQFF
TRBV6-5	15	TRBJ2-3	CASSSRGAGADTQYF
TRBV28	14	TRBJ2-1	CASSTSGEYNEQFF
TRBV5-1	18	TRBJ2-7	CASSSLTSGKLTSYEQYF